This TCR beta chain was found in a study of OX40 agonist ivuxolimab in advanced cancers. Turning to the study itself: In this cohort, patients received ivuxolimab, an agonistic anti-OX40 (CD134) antibody.

Overall study results and limits: There were also nonresponders showing low normalized T-cell clonal expansion. In the 0.1 to 3.0 mg/kg range, CD4+ and CD8+ blood T cells had expanded clonally by week 6. Not determined was the antigen specificity of the expanded peripheral T cells.

As concerns this clone: Antigen unknown.

This CDR3 has 17 residues. Germline V gene lookup returns CDR1 SGHRS and CDR2 YFSETQ. The trim removed 6 bases at V and 3 bases at J, leaving 15 bases unmatched. Sequencing used immunoSEQ multiplex PCR; TCRdb keeps in-frame clones, though not all of them. The profile shows tens of thousands of clones, 86% of them singletons. Material: CD4+ or CD8+ T cells sorted from blood, obtained in a trial of the OX40 agonist ivuxolimab. The sequence derives from an adult with an advanced solid tumor such as melanoma, head and neck, liver or kidney cancer. The chain employs TRBV5-1 and TRBJ1-1; 9 nucleotides line up with TRBD1. The CDR3 loop reads CASNMGGQGIKDTEAFF. CDR3 DNA: TGCGCCAGCAATATGGGGGGACAGGGTATAAAGGACACTGAAGCTTTCTTT.